Presented here are 6 T cell receptor beta chains from one specimen sequenced in a study of blood T cells in healthy people across ages. For the second PCR, which ran for about 7 to 12 cycles, a sample-barcoded 5' primer and a J-beta primer mix were used. TCRdb recomputed calls from the 5' RACE reads with MiXCR, one row per CDR3 protein. Altogether approximately 600,000 distinct CDR3 sequences are present, roughly 58% being singletons, with the ten largest covering approximately 37%. The source material was blood. Receptors originate from a man aged 55 to 70 in good health.

This clonotype has at least ten counts. The rearrangement uses TRBV6-2 or TRBV6-3 and TRBJ2-5, with a weak D call TRBD1 (5 bases). The CDR3 has 12 amino acids. Per the germline V gene, CDR1 is MNHEY and CDR2 is SVGEGT. V was cut by 8 bases and J by 5 bases, with 12 bases left in between. CDR3 sequence: CASSRVGETQYF. The CDR3 DNA reads as TGTGCCAGCTCCAGGGTAGGGGAGACCCAGTACTTC.

On this clonotype itself: This sequence may be a read error, since a much larger clone differs from it by one base. The V and J genes are TRBV7-2 and TRBJ2-5; 10 nucleotides align to TRBD2. J was trimmed by 4 bases and V by 4 bases; bases with no gene match: 6. CDR1 and CDR2 (germline): SGHTA, FQGNSA. The CDR3 is 15 residues long. CDR3 coding DNA: TGTGCCAGCAGCTCAGCGGGAGGGTTTGGAGAGACCCAGTACTTC. Amino acids: CASSSAGGFGETQYF.

V usage is TRBV20-1 and J usage is TRBJ1-5; D remains ambiguous. The CDR3 has 13 residues. CDR1 and CDR2 (germline): DFQATT, SNEGSKA (reference sequence). V shed 3 bases and J shed 4 bases, with 10 bases lying between them. Here the CDR3 DNA reads TGCAGTGCTAGGATACAACCAAATCAGCCCCAGCATTTT. Translated: CSARIQPNQPQHF.

This clonotype was detected only a few times. The chain couples TRBV7-2 to TRBJ2-1, with TRBD2 identical over 10 bases. Germline V lookup: CDR1 SGHTA, CDR2 FQGNSA. V gave up 0 bases and J gave up 6 bases; unmatched junction bases: 11. This CDR3 has 18 amino acids. CDR3 region: CASSLAGAGGTFANEQFF. In nucleotides, the CDR3 is TGTGCCAGCAGCTTAGCGGGAGCGGGGGGGACATTCGCCAATGAGCAGTTCTTC.

The chain combines TRBV9 with TRBJ2-5, with 10 bases identical to TRBD1. The junction had 11 bases not matched to a gene; V was cut back by 4 bases and J by 5 bases. The CDR3 length is 16 residues. Germline values: CDR1 SGDLS, CDR2 YYNGEE. The CDR3 coding sequence is TGTGCCAGCAGCACCAAGGCCGGGACAGGGGAGGAGACCCAGTACTTC. It encodes CASSTKAGTGEETQYF.

This chain links TRBV10-3 with TRBJ2-5; 10 bases fit TRBD2. Germline V gene data show CDR1 as ENHRY and CDR2 as SYGVKD. This CDR3 region has 16 residues. With V trimmed by 3 bases and J by 2 bases, 6 bases remained unmatched. As DNA, the CDR3 is TGTGCCATCAGTGACCCAGCGGGGGGGCAGCAAGAGACCCAGTACTTC. Encoded protein: CAISDPAGGQQETQYF.